This TCR beta chain was obtained from a study of shared clonotypes between healthy human individuals. This CDR3 spans 16 amino acids. CDR1 and CDR2 (germline): MDHEN, SYDVKM. V dropped 7 bases and J dropped 4 bases, with 22 bases sitting between them. Sequencing was performed with immunoSEQ multiplex PCR; in TCRdb, only in-frame clones are kept and a portion is missing. The table lists over a million clones, 75% to 80% of them singletons. This TCR derives from a man aged 18 to 29 in good health. Some clones in this sample may be carry-over from other donors' samples. The V and J genes are TRBV28 and TRBJ1-2, with D perhaps matching TRBD1 (6 bases). The sample taken for sequencing was memory CD4+ T cells from PBMCs. The subset is: CD45RA-negative fraction. CDR3: CASTLYGGGSFYGYTF. CDR3 nucleotides: TGTGCCAGCACCCTTTATGGGGGCGGGTCCTTCTATGGCTACACCTTC.